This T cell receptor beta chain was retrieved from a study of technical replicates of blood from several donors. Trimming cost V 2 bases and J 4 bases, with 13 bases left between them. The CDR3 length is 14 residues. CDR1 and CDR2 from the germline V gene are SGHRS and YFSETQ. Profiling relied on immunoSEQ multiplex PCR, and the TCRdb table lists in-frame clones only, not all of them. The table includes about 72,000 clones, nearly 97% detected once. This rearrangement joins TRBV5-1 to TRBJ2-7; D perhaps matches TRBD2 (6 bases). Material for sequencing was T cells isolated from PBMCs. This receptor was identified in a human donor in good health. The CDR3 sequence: CASSLGGHPYEQYF. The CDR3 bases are TGCGCCAGCAGCTTAGGAGGGCATCCTTACGAGCAGTACTTC.